This TCR beta chain was identified in a study of T cell responses to AZD1222 COVID-19 vaccine. Study outcomes and limitations: There were repertoire samples only from the period after the peak T cell response. Donors skewed white British and female; clonal diversity was possibly underestimated. Increases in Spike-specific TCR breadth and depth were seen after two AZD1222 doses. Among AZD1222 vaccinees, only 5 to 7 were seropositive at baseline.

There are 15 residues in the CDR3. Germline CDR1 reads MNHEY; CDR2 reads SVGAGI. V was shortened by 6 bases and J by 4 bases, with 16 bases between the two germline ends. This clone has a single count. Its antigen is as yet unknown. Some clones are missing from TCRdb's copy, which holds only in-frame ones; the method was immunoSEQ multiplex PCR. The data contain 150,000 to 200,000 clones, under 95% of them singletons. This sequence was found in an adult who received the AZD1222 COVID-19 vaccine. Sequenced here: peripheral blood, sampled 28 days after the second AZD1222 dose. The V call is TRBV6-5, the J call TRBJ1-3, with D perhaps matching TRBD1 (6 bases). CDR3 nucleotides: TGTGCCAGCAGACCACCTCGGACAGTGGGAAACACCATATATTTT. This sequence encodes CASRPPRTVGNTIYF.